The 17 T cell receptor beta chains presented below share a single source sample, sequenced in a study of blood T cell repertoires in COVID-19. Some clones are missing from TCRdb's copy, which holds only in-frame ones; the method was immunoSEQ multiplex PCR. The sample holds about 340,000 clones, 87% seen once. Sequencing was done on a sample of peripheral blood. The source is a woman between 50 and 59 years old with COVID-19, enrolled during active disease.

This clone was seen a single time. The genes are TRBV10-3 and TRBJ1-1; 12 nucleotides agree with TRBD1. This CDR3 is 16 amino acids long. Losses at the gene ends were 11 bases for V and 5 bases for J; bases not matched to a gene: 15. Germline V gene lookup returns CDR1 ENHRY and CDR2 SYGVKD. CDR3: CASLGDRGRLGTEAFF. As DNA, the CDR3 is TGTGCCTCCCTGGGGGACAGGGGGCGCTTGGGGACTGAAGCTTTCTTT.

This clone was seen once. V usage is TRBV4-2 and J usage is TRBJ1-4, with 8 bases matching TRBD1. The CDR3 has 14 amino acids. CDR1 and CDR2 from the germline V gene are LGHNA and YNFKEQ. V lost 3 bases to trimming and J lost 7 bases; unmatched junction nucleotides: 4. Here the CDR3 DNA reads TGTGCCAGCAGCCAGGACAGGGTGGGTGAAAAACTGTTTTTT. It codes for CASSQDRVGEKLFF.

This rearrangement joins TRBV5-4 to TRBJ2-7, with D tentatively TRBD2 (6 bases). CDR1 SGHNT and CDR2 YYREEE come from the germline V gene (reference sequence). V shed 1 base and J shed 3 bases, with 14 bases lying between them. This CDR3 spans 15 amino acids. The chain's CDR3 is CASSLRRATLYEQYF. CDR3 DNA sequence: TGTGCCAGCAGCTTGAGGAGGGCTACCCTCTACGAGCAGTACTTC.

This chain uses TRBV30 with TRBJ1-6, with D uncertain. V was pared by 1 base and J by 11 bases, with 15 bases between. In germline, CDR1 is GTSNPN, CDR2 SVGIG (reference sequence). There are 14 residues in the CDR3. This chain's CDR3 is CAWSEGSGITPLHF. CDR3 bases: TGTGCCTGGAGTGAAGGGAGTGGGATTACACCCCTCCACTTT.

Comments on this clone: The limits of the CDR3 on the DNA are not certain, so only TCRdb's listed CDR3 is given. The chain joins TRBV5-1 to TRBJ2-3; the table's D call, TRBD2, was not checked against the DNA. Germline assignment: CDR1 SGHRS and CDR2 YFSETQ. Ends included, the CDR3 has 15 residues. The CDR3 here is CASILGTAGGDTQYF.

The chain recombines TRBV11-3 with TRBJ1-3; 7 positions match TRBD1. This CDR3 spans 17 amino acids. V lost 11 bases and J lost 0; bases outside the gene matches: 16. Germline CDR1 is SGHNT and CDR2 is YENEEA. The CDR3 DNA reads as TGTGCCTCCACACTTCGACAGGGACTGAGCTCTGGAAACACCATATATTTT. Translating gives CASTLRQGLSSGNTIYF.

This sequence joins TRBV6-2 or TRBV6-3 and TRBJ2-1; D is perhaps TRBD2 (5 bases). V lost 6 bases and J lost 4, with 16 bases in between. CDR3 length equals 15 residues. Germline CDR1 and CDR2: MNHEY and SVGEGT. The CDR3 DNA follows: TGTGCCAGCAGCCCGTGGCGGGTGGAATACAATGAGCAGTTCTTC. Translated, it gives CASSPWRVEYNEQFF.

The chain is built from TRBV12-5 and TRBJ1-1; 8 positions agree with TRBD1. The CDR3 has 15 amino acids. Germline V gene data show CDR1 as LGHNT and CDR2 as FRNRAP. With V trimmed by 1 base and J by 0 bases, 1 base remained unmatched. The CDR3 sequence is CASGLGTGLNTEAFF. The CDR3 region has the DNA TGTGCTAGTGGTTTGGGGACAGGGCTGAACACTGAAGCTTTCTTT.

The CDR3 region is CASSQTGTSLAGELFF. CDR3 DNA sequence: TGCGCCAGCAGCCAGACCGGGACTAGTTTAGCCGGGGAGCTGTTTTTT. This chain joins TRBV4-1 and TRBJ2-2; 8 bases align to TRBD2. Per the germline V gene, CDR1 is MGHRA and CDR2 is YSYEKL. Losses at the gene ends were 3 bases for V and 6 bases for J; bases not matched to a gene: 9. CDR3 length equals 16 residues.

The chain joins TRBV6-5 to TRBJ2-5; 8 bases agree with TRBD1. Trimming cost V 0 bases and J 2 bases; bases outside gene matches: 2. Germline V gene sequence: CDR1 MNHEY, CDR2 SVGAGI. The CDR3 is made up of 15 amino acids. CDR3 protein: CASSYSGQEQETQYF. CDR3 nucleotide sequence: TGTGCCAGCAGTTACTCGGGACAGGAGCAAGAGACCCAGTACTTC.

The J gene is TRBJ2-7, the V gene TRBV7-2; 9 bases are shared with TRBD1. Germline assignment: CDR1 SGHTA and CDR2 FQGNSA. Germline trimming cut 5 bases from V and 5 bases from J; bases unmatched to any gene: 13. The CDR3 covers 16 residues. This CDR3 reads CASSPVSGTGSHEQYF. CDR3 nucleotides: TGTGCCAGCAGCCCCGTGTCTGGGACAGGGAGCCACGAGCAGTACTTC.

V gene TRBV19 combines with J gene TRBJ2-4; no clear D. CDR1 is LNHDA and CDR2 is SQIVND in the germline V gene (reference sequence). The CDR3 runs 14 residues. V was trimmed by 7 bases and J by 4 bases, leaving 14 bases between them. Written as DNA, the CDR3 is TGTGCCAGTAAACTTGACAAGCTTAAAAACATTCAGTACTTC. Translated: CASKLDKLKNIQYF.

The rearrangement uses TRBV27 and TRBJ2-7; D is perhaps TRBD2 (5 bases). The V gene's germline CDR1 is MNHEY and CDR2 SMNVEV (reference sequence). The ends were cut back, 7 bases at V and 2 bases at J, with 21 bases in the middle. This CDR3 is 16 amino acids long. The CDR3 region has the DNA TGTGCCAGCACCACCCCTTACTGGGAGCAAGCCTACGAGCAGTACTTC. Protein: CASTTPYWEQAYEQYF.

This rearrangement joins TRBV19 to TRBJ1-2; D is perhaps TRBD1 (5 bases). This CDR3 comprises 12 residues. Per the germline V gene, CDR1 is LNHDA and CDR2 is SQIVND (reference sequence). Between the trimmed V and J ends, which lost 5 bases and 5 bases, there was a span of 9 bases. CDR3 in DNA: TGTGCCAGTAGTCCGCAGGGATATGGCTACACCTTC. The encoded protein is CASSPQGYGYTF.

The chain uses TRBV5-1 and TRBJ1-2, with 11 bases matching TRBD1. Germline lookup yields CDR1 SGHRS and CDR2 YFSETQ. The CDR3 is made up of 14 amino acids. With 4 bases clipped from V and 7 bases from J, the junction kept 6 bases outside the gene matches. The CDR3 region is CASSSGQGAGGYTF. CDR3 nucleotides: TGCGCCAGCAGCAGCGGACAGGGGGCGGGTGGCTACACCTTC.

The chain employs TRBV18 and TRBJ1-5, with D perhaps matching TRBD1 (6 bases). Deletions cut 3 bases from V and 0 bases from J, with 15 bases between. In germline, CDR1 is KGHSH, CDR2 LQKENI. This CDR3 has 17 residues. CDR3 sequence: CASSPLSPTGSNQPQHF. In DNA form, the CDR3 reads TGTGCCAGCTCACCCCTTAGCCCGACAGGTAGCAATCAGCCCCAGCATTTT.

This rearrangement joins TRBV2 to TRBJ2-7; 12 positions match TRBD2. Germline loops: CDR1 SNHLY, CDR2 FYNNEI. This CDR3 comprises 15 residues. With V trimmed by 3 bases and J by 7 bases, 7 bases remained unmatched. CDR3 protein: CASSERTSGKEEQYF. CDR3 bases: TGTGCCAGCAGTGAGAGGACTAGCGGGAAAGAGGAGCAGTACTTC.